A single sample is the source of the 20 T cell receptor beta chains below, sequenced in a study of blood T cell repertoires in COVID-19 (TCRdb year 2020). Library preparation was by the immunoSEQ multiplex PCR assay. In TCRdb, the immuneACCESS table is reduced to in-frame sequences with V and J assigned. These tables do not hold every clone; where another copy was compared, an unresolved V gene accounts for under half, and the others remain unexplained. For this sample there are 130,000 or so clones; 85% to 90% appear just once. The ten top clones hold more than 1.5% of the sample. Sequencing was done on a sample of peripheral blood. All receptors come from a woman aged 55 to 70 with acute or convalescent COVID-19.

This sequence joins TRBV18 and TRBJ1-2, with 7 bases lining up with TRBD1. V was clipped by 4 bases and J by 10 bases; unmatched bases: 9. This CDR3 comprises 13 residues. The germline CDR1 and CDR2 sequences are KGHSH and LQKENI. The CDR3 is CASSLQGTVDYTF. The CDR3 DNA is TGTGCCAGCTCACTACAAGGGACAGTAGACTACACCTTC.

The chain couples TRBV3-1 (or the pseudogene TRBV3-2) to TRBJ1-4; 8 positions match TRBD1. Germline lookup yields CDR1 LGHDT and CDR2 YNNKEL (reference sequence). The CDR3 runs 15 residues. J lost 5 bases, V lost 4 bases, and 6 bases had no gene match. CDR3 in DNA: TGTGCCAGCAGCCCGACAGGGGTCCTGAATGAAAAACTGTTTTTT. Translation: CASSPTGVLNEKLFF.

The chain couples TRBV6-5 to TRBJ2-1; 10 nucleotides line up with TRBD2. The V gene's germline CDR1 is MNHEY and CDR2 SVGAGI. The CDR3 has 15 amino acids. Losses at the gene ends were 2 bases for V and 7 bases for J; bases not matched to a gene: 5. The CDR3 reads CASSYEAGGRNEQFF. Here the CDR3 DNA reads TGTGCCAGCAGTTACGAAGCGGGGGGGAGGAATGAGCAGTTCTTC.

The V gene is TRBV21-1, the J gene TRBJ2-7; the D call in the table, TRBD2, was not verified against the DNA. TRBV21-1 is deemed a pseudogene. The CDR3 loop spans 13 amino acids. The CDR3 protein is CARLRESGNEQYF. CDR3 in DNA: TGTGCCAGGTTAAGGGAATCCGGGAACGAGCAGTACTTC.

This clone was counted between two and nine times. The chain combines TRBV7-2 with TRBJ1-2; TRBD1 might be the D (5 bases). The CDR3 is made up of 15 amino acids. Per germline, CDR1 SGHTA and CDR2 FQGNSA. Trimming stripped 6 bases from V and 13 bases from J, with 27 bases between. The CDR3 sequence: CASRVLGHDQFRLTF. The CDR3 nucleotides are TGTGCCAGCAGGGTCTTAGGACACGATCAATTCCGTCTCACCTTC. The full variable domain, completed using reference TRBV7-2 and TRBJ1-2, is GAGVSQSPSNKVTEKGKDVELRCDPISGHTALYWYRQSLGQGLEFLIYFQGNSAPDKSGLPSDRFSAERTGGSVSTLTIQRTQQEDSAVYLCASRVLGHDQFRLTFGSGTRLTVV.

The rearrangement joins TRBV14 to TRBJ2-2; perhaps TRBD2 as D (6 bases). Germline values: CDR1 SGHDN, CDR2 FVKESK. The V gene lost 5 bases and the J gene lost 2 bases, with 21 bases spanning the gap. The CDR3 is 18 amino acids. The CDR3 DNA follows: TGTGCCAGCAGCAAATTGAGGGACCTGCGGGGAAACACCGGGGAGCTGTTTTTT. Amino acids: CASSKLRDLRGNTGELFF. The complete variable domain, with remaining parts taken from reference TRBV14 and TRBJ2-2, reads EAGVTQFPSHSVIEKGQTVTLRCDPISGHDNLYWYRRVMGKEIKFLLHFVKESKQDESGMPNNRFLAERTGGTYSTLKVQPAELEDSGVYFCASSKLRDLRGNTGELFFGEGSRLTVL.

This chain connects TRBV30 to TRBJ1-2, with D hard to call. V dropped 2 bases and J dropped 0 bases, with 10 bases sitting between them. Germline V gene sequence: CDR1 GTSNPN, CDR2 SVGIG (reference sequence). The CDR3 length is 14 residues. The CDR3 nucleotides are TGTGCCTGGAGTTTCACAACAGCTAACTATGGCTACACCTTC. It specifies CAWSFTTANYGYTF.

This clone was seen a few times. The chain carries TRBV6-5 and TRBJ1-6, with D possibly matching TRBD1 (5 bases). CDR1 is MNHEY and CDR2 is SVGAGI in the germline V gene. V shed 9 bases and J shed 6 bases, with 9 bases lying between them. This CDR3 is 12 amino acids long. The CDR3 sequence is CASSRVNSPLHF. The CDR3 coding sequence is TGTGCCAGTTCCAGGGTTAATTCACCCCTCCACTTT.

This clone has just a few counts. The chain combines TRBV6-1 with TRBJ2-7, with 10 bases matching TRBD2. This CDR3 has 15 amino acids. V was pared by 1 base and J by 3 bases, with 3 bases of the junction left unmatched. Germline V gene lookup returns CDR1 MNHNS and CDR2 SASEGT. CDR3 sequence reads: CASSEGAGGIYEQYF. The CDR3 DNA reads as TGTGCCAGCAGTGAAGGAGCGGGGGGGATCTACGAGCAGTACTTC.

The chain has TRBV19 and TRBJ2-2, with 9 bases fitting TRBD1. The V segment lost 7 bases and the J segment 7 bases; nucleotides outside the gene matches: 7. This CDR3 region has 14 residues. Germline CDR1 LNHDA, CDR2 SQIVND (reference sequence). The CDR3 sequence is CASTVGQGHGELFF. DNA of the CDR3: TGTGCCAGTACTGTGGGACAGGGTCACGGGGAGCTGTTTTTT.

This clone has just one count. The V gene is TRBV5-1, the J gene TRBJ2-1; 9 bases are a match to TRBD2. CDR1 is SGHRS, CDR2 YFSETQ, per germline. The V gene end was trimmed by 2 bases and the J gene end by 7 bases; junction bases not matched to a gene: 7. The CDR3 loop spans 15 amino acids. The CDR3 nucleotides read TGCGCCAGCAGCTTAAGGCGGGGGGGCCAGAATGAGCAGTTCTTC. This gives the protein CASSLRRGGQNEQFF.

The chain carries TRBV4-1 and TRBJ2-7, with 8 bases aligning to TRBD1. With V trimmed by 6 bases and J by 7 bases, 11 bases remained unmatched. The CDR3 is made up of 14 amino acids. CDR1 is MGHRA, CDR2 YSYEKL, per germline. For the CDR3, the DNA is TGCGCCAGCAGAGGGGCAGGGGGCGCGGGGGAGCAGTACTTC. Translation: CASRGAGGAGEQYF.

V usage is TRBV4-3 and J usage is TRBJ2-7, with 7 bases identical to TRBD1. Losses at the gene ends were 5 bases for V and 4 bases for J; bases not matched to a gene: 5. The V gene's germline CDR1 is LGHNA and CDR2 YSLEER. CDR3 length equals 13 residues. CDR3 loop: CASSGTAGYEQYF. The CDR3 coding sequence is TGCGCCAGCAGCGGGACAGCTGGATACGAGCAGTACTTC.

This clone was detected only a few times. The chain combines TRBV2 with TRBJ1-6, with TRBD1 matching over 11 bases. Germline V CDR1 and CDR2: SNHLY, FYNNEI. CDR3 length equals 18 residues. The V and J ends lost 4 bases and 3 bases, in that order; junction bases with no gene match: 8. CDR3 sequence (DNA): TGTGCCAGCAGTGCCGTTGGGACAGGGGGTAACTATAATTCACCCCTCCACTTT. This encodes CASSAVGTGGNYNSPLHF.

CDR3 in DNA: TGTGCCAGCAGTCCTCCGGACATACAAAACTATGGCTACACCTTC. This codes for CASSPPDIQNYGYTF. The chain has TRBV2 and TRBJ1-2; a possible D gene is TRBD1 (5 bases). The CDR3 is 15 amino acids. Germline V lookup: CDR1 SNHLY, CDR2 FYNNEI. The ends were cut back, 5 bases at V and 2 bases at J, with 15 bases in the middle. Full variable domain (remainder filled in from reference TRBV2 and TRBJ1-2): EPEVTQTPSHQVTQMGQEVILRCVPISNHLYFYWYRQILGQKVEFLVSFYNNEISEKSEIFDDQFSVERPDGSNFTLKIRSTKLEDSAMYFCASSPPDIQNYGYTFGSGTRLTVV.

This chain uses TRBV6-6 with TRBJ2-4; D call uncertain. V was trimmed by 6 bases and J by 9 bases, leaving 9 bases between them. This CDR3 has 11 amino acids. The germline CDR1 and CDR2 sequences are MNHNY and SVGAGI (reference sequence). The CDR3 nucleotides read TGTGCCAGCAGCCTCTCGGGCATTCAGTACTTC. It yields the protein CASSLSGIQYF.

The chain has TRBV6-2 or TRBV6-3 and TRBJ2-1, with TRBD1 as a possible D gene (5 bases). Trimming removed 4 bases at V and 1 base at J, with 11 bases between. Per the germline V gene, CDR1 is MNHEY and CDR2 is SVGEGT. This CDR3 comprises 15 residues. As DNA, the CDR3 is TGTGCCAGCAGTTCCCAACAGGTTTCCTACAATGAGCAGTTCTTC. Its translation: CASSSQQVSYNEQFF.

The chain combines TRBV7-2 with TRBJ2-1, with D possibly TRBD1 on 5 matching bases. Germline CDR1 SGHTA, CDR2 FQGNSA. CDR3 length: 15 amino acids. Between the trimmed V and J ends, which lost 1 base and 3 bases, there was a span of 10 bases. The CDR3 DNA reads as TGTGCCAGCAGCTTAGAAGGGCAGGGCTACAATGAGCAGTTCTTC. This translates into CASSLEGQGYNEQFF.

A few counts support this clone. CDR3 sequence (DNA): TGTGCCAGTAGTATAGATTCCCTTCTTGCGCACAGTAATAGCAATCAGCCCCAGCATTTT. It is translated as CASSIDSLLAHSNSNQPQHF. The chain joins TRBV19 to TRBJ1-5; unclear D gene. V was pared by 0 bases and J by 0 bases, with 21 bases between. In germline, CDR1 is LNHDA, CDR2 SQIVND (reference sequence). This CDR3 region has 20 residues.

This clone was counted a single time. This CDR3 reads CASSEEGTLVSGNTIYF. The CDR3 nucleotides read TGTGCCAGCAGCGAGGAGGGGACCCTTGTCTCTGGAAACACCATATATTTT. J is TRBJ1-3 and V is TRBV9; tentative D call: TRBD1 (5 bases). CDR3 length equals 17 residues. Germline values: CDR1 SGDLS, CDR2 YYNGEE. The V and J ends lost 3 bases and 0 bases respectively, with 16 bases between them. The full variable domain, its missing parts supplied by reference TRBV9 and TRBJ1-3, is DSGVTQTPKHLITATGQRVTLRCSPRSGDLSVYWYQQSLDQGLQFLIQYYNGEERAKGNILERFSAQQFPDLHSELNLSSLELGDSALYFCASSEEGTLVSGNTIYFGEGSWLTVV.